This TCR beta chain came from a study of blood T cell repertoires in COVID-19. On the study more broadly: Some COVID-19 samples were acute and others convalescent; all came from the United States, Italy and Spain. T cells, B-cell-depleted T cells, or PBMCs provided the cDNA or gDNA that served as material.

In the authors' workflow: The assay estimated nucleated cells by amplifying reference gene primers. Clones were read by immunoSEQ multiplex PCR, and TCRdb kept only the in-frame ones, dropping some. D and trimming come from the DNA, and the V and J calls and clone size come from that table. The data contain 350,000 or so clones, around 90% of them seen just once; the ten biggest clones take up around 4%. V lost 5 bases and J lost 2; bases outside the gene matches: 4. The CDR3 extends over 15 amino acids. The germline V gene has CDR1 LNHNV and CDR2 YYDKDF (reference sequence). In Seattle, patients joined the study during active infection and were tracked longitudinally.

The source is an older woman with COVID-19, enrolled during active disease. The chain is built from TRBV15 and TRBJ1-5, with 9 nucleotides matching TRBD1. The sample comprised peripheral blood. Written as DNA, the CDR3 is TGTGCCACCAGCGACAGGGGGAAGGGCAATCAGCCCCAGCATTTT. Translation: CATSDRGKGNQPQHF. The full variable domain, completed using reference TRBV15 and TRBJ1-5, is DAMVIQNPRYQVTQFGKPVTLSCSQTLNHNVMYWYQQKSSQAPKLLFHYYDKDFNNEADTPDNFQSRRPNTSFCFLDIRSPGLGDTAMYLCATSDRGKGNQPQHFGDGTRLSIL.